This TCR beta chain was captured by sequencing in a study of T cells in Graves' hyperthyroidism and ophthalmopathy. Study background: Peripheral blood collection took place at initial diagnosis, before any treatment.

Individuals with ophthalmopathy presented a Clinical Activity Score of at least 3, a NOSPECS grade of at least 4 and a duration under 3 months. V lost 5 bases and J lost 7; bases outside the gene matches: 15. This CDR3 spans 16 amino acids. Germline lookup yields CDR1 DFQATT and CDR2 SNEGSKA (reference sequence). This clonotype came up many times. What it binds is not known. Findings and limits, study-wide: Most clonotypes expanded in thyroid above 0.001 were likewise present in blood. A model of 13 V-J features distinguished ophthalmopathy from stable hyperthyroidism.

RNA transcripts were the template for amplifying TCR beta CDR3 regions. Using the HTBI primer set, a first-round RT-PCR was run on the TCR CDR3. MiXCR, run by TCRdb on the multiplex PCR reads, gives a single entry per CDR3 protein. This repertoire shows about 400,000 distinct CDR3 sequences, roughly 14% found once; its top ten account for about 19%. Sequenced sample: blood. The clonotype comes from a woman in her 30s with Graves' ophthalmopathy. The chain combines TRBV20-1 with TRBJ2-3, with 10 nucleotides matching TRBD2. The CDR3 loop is CSAAASGGARWYTQYF. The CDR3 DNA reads TGCAGTGCTGCCGCTAGCGGGGGTGCGCGGTGGTATACGCAGTATTTT.